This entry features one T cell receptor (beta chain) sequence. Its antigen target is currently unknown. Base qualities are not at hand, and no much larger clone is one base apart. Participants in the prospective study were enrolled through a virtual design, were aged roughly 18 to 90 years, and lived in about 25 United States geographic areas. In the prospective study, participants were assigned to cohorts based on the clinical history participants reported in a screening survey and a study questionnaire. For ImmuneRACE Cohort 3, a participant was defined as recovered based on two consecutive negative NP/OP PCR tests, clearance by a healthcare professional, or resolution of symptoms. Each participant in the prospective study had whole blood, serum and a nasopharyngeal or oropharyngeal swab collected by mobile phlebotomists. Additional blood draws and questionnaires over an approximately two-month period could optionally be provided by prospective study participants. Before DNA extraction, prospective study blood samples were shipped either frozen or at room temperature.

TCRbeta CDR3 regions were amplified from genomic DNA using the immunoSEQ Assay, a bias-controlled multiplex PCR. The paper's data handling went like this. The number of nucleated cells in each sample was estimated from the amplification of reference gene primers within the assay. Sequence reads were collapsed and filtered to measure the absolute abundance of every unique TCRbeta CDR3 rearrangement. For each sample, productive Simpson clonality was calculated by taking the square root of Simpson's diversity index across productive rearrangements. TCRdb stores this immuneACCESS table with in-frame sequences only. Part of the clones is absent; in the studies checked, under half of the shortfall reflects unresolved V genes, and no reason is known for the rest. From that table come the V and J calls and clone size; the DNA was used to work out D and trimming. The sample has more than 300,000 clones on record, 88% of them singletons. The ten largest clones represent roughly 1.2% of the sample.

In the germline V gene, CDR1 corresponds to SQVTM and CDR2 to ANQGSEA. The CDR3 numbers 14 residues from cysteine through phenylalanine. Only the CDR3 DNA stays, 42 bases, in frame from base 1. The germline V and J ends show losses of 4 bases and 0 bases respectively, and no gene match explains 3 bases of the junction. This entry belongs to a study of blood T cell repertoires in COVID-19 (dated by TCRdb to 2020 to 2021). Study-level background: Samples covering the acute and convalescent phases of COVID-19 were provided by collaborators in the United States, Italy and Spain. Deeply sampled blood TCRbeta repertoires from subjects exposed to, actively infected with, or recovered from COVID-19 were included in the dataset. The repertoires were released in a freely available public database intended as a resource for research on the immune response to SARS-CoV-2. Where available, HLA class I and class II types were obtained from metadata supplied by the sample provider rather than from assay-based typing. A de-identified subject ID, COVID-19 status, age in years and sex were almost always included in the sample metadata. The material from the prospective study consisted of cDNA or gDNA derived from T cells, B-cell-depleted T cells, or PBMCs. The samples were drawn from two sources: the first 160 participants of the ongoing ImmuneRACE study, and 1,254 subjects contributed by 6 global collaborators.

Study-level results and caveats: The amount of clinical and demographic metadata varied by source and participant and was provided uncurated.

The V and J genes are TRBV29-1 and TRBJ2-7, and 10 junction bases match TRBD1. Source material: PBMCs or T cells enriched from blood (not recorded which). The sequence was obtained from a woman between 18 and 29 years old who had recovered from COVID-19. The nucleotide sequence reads TGCAGCGTTGTAGGGACAGGGGACTCCTACGAGCAGTACTTC. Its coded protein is CSVVGTGDSYEQYF.